The 17 T cell receptor beta chains below all came from one sample that was sequenced in a study of neurological immune-mediated disorders. In TCRdb, the 5' RACE reads were re-called with MiXCR into one record per CDR3 protein. The sample records about 35,000 distinct CDR3 sequences, 3.8% being singletons. Sequenced: PBMCs. The receptors stem from a young man with multiple sclerosis.

This clonotype has a handful of counts. At one end the junction does not follow the germline gene, possibly because of a read error. The genes are TRBV7-7 and TRBJ2-1; TRBD1 matches 8 bases. Germline V lookup: CDR1 SSHAT, CDR2 FNYEAQ (reference sequence). The CDR3 is made up of 14 amino acids. As DNA, the CDR3 is TGTGCTAGCAGCTTAACAGGACAGGGACGGGAGCAGTTCTTC. Translation: CASSLTGQGREQFF.

This clonotype was seen a few times. The rearrangement links TRBV20-1 to TRBJ1-5, with D unresolved. Germline CDR1 DFQATT, CDR2 SNEGSKA (reference sequence). Trimming took 6 bases from V and 5 from J, leaving 20 bases between them. This CDR3 is built from 15 residues. The CDR3 DNA sequence: TGCAGTGCGCCCGGCGGTCCGAACTTCCATCAGCCCCAGCATTTT. Amino acids: CSAPGGPNFHQPQHF.

This clonotype was observed at least ten times. The rearrangement joins TRBV5-1 to TRBJ2-5; 7 bases map to TRBD1. The V and J ends lost 3 bases and 2 bases, in that order; junction bases with no gene match: 7. The CDR3 totals 15 residues. Germline assignment: CDR1 SGHRS and CDR2 YFSETQ. The CDR3 protein is CASSSAVGQQETQYF. The CDR3 DNA sequence: TGCGCCAGCAGCTCGGCGGTGGGACAGCAAGAGACCCAGTACTTC.

This clonotype was counted ten times or more. This sequence joins TRBV5-1 and TRBJ1-1; D not resolved. The CDR3 covers 15 residues. V was clipped by 4 bases and J by 0 bases, with 13 bases between them. Per germline, CDR1 SGHRS and CDR2 YFSETQ. CDR3 sequence reads: CASSPEPYLNTEAFF. The CDR3 DNA follows: TGCGCCAGCAGCCCGGAACCGTATTTGAACACTGAAGCTTTCTTT.

This clonotype was counted at least ten times. The rearrangement joins TRBV7-9 to TRBJ1-3; tentatively, D is TRBD1 (5 bases). V lost 6 bases to trimming and J lost 1 base, with 10 bases between them. The CDR3 consists of 14 residues. The germline CDR1 and CDR2 sequences are SEHNR and FQNEAQ (reference sequence). The CDR3: CASRPGRSGNTIYF. The CDR3 DNA is TGTGCCAGCAGACCAGGGAGGTCTGGAAACACCATATATTTT. Supplemented by reference TRBV7-9 and TRBJ1-3, the full variable domain reads DTGVSQNPRHKITKRGQNVTFRCDPISEHNRLYWYRQTLGQGPEFLTYFQNEAQLEKSRLLSDRFSAERPKGSFSTLEIQRTEQGDSAMYLCASRPGRSGNTIYFGEGSWLTVV.

A note on this clonotype: This may be a read error: a much more frequent sequence differs by one nucleotide. The V gene is TRBV6-5, the J gene TRBJ2-3, with no clear D. The germline gives CDR1 MNHEY, CDR2 SVGAGI. The length of the CDR3 is 11 residues. Trimming removed 7 bases from V and 8 bases from J, with 10 bases in between. This CDR3 is CASTKMGTQYF. CDR3 coding DNA: TGTGCCAGCACCAAAATGGGTACGCAGTATTTT.

This clonotype was counted at least ten times. The chain has TRBV20-1 and TRBJ2-7; possibly TRBD1 for D (6 bases). CDR1 is DFQATT, CDR2 SNEGSKA, per germline (reference sequence). V was cut by 5 bases and J by 0 bases, with 14 bases left in between. The CDR3 covers 14 residues. CDR3 DNA sequence: TGCAGTGCTGGTGAGGGACACACCTCCTACGAGCAGTACTTC. It yields the protein CSAGEGHTSYEQYF.

This clonotype was counted many times. V usage is TRBV5-1 and J usage is TRBJ2-3, with 10 bases matching TRBD2. Germline-derived CDR1 and CDR2 are SGHRS and YFSETQ. There are 15 residues in the CDR3. The V and J ends lost 4 bases and 2 bases, in that order; junction bases with no gene match: 4. The CDR3 nucleotides are TGCGCCAGCAGCCCCCTAGCGGGGGTCACAGATACGCAGTATTTT. It encodes CASSPLAGVTDTQYF.

This clonotype was counted at least ten times. The CDR3 sequence: CSALAFTDTQYF. Here the CDR3 DNA reads TGCAGTGCTCTGGCCTTCACAGATACGCAGTATTTT. This rearrangement joins TRBV20-1 to TRBJ2-3; D is unclear. The CDR3 consists of 12 residues. Trimming cost V 5 bases and J 2 bases, with 8 bases left between them. Per germline, CDR1 DFQATT and CDR2 SNEGSKA (reference sequence).

About this clonotype itself: Since a much larger clone is just one base distant, this may be a read error. CDR3 sequence reads: CVSSLGPFEQYF. CDR3 DNA: TGTGTCAGCAGCCTCGGGCCGTTCGAGCAGTACTTC. The chain joins TRBV11-3 to TRBJ2-7, with D hard to call. This CDR3 is built from 12 residues. Germline V lookup: CDR1 SGHNT, CDR2 YENEEA.

Notes on this clonotype: This CDR3 is missing its conserved last phenylalanine or tryptophan, likely due to a read error. The genes are TRBV24-1 and TRBJ2-7; no clear D gene. Between the trimmed V and J ends, which lost 6 bases and 1 base, there was a span of 9 bases. The CDR3 has 13 amino acids. The germline V gene has CDR1 KGHDR and CDR2 SFDVKD. CDR3 sequence (DNA): TGTGCCACCAGTTCCGACAAGTCCTACGAGCAGTACAAC. Amino acids: CATSSDKSYEQYN.

V is TRBV6-4 and J is TRBJ2-1; TRBD2 matches at 10 bases. The germline V gene encodes CDR1 MRHNA and CDR2 SNTAGT. J gave up 8 bases and V 2 bases, and 6 bases lay outside the gene matches. CDR3 size: 15 residues. DNA for the CDR3: TGTGCCAGCAGTGACAGCAGCGGGGGGGCCGATGAGCAGTTCTTC. Protein: CASSDSSGGADEQFF.

This clonotype was recorded a few times. This chain links TRBV14 with TRBJ2-2, with a weak D call TRBD1 (6 bases). In germline, CDR1 is SGHDN, CDR2 FVKESK. The CDR3 is 15 amino acids. V was trimmed by 4 bases and J by 6 bases, leaving 15 bases between them. The CDR3 bases are TGTGCCAGCAGCCTTGAAACAGGGTTATCCGGGGAGCTGTTTTTT. Residues: CASSLETGLSGELFF.

This clonotype was observed at least ten times. J is TRBJ2-3 and V is TRBV20-1; D is perhaps TRBD1 or TRBD2 (6 bases each). Germline assignment: CDR1 DFQATT and CDR2 SNEGSKA (reference sequence). V was cut by 5 bases and J by 7 bases, with 16 bases left in between. The CDR3 sequence is 13 residues long. The CDR3 spells CSALLGGRNTQYF. CDR3 DNA sequence: TGCAGTGCTCTGTTGGGGGGCCGGAATACGCAGTATTTT.

The rearrangement links TRBV7-8 to TRBJ2-3; maybe TRBD1 (5 bases). The CDR3 is made up of 14 amino acids. CDR1 and CDR2 (germline): SGHVS, FQNEAQ. V gave up 5 bases and J gave up 4 bases, with 13 bases separating them. Written as DNA, the CDR3 is TGTGCCAGCAGCCCAGGCGTAGGGGCAGATACGCAGTATTTT. Amino acid sequence: CASSPGVGADTQYF.

This clonotype was picked up a small number of times. V is TRBV20-1 and J is TRBJ2-3; D uncertain. This CDR3 is 18 amino acids long. V lost 0 bases and J lost 0, with 19 bases in between. Looked up from germline, CDR1 is DFQATT and CDR2 is SNEGSKA (reference sequence). The CDR3 here is CSARDSRLPLISTDTQYF. CDR3 in DNA: TGCAGTGCTAGAGATTCTCGGCTACCGCTAATCAGCACAGATACGCAGTATTTT.

This clonotype was seen a few times. The J gene is TRBJ2-1, the V gene TRBV5-1; 7 nucleotides line up with TRBD1. The trim removed 4 bases at V and 3 bases at J, leaving 7 bases unmatched. Germline V gene sequence: CDR1 SGHRS, CDR2 YFSETQ. The CDR3 sequence is 15 residues long. CDR3 bases: TGCGCCAGCAGCCGTGGACAGGTCATCTACAATGAGCAGTTCTTC. It codes for CASSRGQVIYNEQFF.